The 29 T cell receptor beta chains in this list originate from one sample, sequenced in a study of T-cell memory formation after mild COVID-19. Each CDR3 protein is one row after TCRdb ran MiXCR on the 5' RACE reads. This table holds more than 100,000 distinct CDR3 sequences, more than 15% found once. Sequenced sample: PBMCs or a T cell subset sorted from them (not recorded which). All receptors come from a man younger than 35 who had mild COVID-19 (a few samples of this study predate the infection). Cell type and time point are not known.

This clonotype has only a few counts. V is TRBV7-3 and J is TRBJ2-7; 7 bases are a match to TRBD2. This CDR3 is built from 13 residues. Germline trimming cut 3 bases from V and 2 bases from J; bases unmatched to any gene: 1. Germline V lookup: CDR1 SGHTA, CDR2 FQGTGA. This chain's CDR3 is CASSLGGTYEQYF. CDR3 coding DNA: TGTGCCAGCAGCTTGGGGGGGACCTACGAGCAGTACTTC.

V gene TRBV30 combines with J gene TRBJ1-4; D remains ambiguous. V was cut by 2 bases and J by 8 bases, with 6 bases left in between. The CDR3 loop spans 11 amino acids. Germline V gene sequence: CDR1 GTSNPN, CDR2 SVGIG (reference sequence). CDR3 loop: CAWSTGEKLFF. In nucleotides, the CDR3 is TGTGCCTGGAGTACCGGGGAAAAACTGTTTTTT.

This clonotype showed up just a few times. The V and J genes are TRBV7-2 and TRBJ1-4; D call uncertain. Trimming pared 5 bases from V and 4 bases from J, leaving 8 bases between. Germline V gene lookup returns CDR1 SGHTA and CDR2 FQGNSA. The CDR3 extends over 13 amino acids. Here the CDR3 DNA reads TGTGCCAGCAGCACTCACCGTAATGAAAAACTGTTTTTT. Protein product: CASSTHRNEKLFF.

The table lists this clonotype with a few counts. This chain uses TRBV7-2 with TRBJ2-5, with D uncertain. The germline CDR1 and CDR2 sequences are SGHTA and FQGNSA. Trimming removed 3 bases from V and 7 bases from J, with 12 bases in between. The CDR3 spans 13 residues. The chain's CDR3 is CASSFLRTGTQYF. In nucleotides, the CDR3 is TGTGCCAGCAGCTTTCTGAGGACCGGGACCCAGTACTTC.

This clonotype turned up a few times. The chain combines TRBV5-6 with TRBJ2-5; D unresolved. V was cut by 4 bases and J by 5 bases, with 15 bases left in between. Germline V gene data show CDR1 as SGHDT and CDR2 as YYEEEE. The CDR3 is 14 amino acids. This chain's CDR3 is CASSVWSDLETQYF. Written as DNA, the CDR3 is TGTGCCAGCAGCGTCTGGTCGGATCTCGAGACCCAGTACTTC.

This clonotype was observed a handful of times. The chain is built from TRBV4-1 and TRBJ1-3; D possibly corresponds to TRBD1 (6 bases). CDR1 is MGHRA, CDR2 YSYEKL, per germline. There are 17 residues in the CDR3. V shed 4 bases and J shed 0 bases, with 16 bases lying between them. The CDR3 protein is CASSRGGIILSGNTIYF. In DNA, the CDR3 is TGCGCCAGCAGCCGAGGGGGGATAATCCTCTCTGGAAACACCATATATTTT.

This clonotype was seen just once. The J gene is TRBJ1-4, the V gene TRBV3-1; 7 nucleotides agree with TRBD1. The CDR3 extends over 14 amino acids. Unmatched junction bases numbered 3, after V lost 0 bases and J lost 8 bases. Germline CDR1 and CDR2: LGHDT and YNNKEL (reference sequence). The CDR3 DNA sequence: TGTGCCAGCAGCCAAGAGGGACAGTACGAAAAACTGTTTTTT. This gives the protein CASSQEGQYEKLFF. Full variable domain (outside the CDR3, taken from reference TRBV3-1 and TRBJ1-4): DTAVSQTPKYLVTQMGNDKSIKCEQNLGHDTMYWYKQDSKKFLKIMFSYNNKELIINETVPNRFSPKSPDKAHLNLHINSLELGDSAVYFCASSQEGQYEKLFFGSGTQLSVL.

The CDR3 sequence: CASSRAGDTQYF. DNA of the CDR3: TGTGCCAGCAGCCGAGCAGGAGATACGCAGTATTTT. The chain joins TRBV3-1 to TRBJ2-3; D not certain. The CDR3 totals 12 residues. Between the trimmed V and J ends, which lost 4 bases and 5 bases, there was a span of 7 bases. Germline CDR1 and CDR2: LGHDT and YNNKEL (reference sequence).

This clonotype was observed a handful of times. The chain combines TRBV20-1 with TRBJ2-1, with D possibly being TRBD1 or TRBD2 (5 bases each). Per germline, CDR1 DFQATT and CDR2 SNEGSKA (reference sequence). The CDR3 is made up of 14 amino acids. The ends were cut back, 6 bases at V and 10 bases at J, with 22 bases in the middle. The CDR3 DNA reads as TGCAGTGCGACCGGGGCAGTACCCCAGGTGGAGCAGTTCTTC. Amino acid sequence: CSATGAVPQVEQFF.

This clonotype occurred many times. The chain carries TRBV7-3 and TRBJ2-3; no clear D gene. The germline V and J ends were trimmed by 5 bases and 0 bases, with 3 bases remaining between them. The germline gives CDR1 SGHTA, CDR2 FQGTGA. The CDR3 extends over 12 amino acids. The CDR3 is CASSASTDTQYF. DNA of the CDR3: TGTGCCAGCAGCGCGAGCACAGATACGCAGTATTTT.

This clonotype was picked up a small number of times. The chain combines TRBV7-9 with TRBJ2-7; either TRBD1 or TRBD2 may fit D (5 bases each). Trimming shortened V by 5 bases and J by 6 bases, and 11 bases separated the two germline ends. The CDR3 consists of 12 residues. Germline V gives CDR1 SEHNR, CDR2 FQNEAQ (reference sequence). CDR3 sequence reads: CASSVPGGEQYF. The CDR3 DNA is TGTGCCAGCAGCGTACCTGGGGGCGAGCAGTACTTC.

The chain links TRBV19 to TRBJ2-1; D remains ambiguous. V lost 7 bases to trimming and J lost 0 bases, with 22 bases between them. Germline assignment: CDR1 LNHDA and CDR2 SQIVND (reference sequence). This CDR3 comprises 18 residues. CDR3 protein: CASNHRLEADSSYNEQFF. CDR3 DNA sequence: TGTGCCAGTAATCACCGCCTAGAGGCGGATAGCTCCTACAATGAGCAGTTCTTC. Complete variable domain (other parts from reference TRBV19 and TRBJ2-1): DGGITQSPKYLFRKEGQNVTLSCEQNLNHDAMYWYRQDPGQGLRLIYYSQIVNDFQKGDIAEGYSVSREKKESFPLTVTSAQKNPTAFYLCASNHRLEADSSYNEQFFGPGTRLTVL.

This clonotype came up many times. This sequence joins TRBV7-2 and TRBJ2-7, with a possible D match to TRBD2 (5 bases). The V end was cut by 3 bases, the J end by 0 bases, with 9 bases between. The CDR3 has 14 amino acids. Germline V gives CDR1 SGHTA, CDR2 FQGNSA. CDR3 nucleotides: TGTGCCAGCAGCTTCTCGGGGAGCTCCTACGAGCAGTACTTC. It codes for CASSFSGSSYEQYF. Together with reference TRBV7-2 and TRBJ2-7, the CDR3 gives the full variable domain: GAGVSQSPSNKVTEKGKDVELRCDPISGHTALYWYRQSLGQGLEFLIYFQGNSAPDKSGLPSDRFSAERTGGSVSTLTIQRTQQEDSAVYLCASSFSGSSYEQYFGPGTRLTVT.

This clonotype was recorded a few times. An end of the junction differs from the germline gene, which may be a read error. The V call is TRBV11-2, the J call TRBJ2-2; no definite D call. Germline values: CDR1 SGHAT, CDR2 FQNNGV. The CDR3 has 12 amino acids. The chain's CDR3 is CASSSTTVELFF. Here the CDR3 DNA reads TGTGCCAGCAGTTCAACTACCGTGGAGCTGTTTTTT. Together with reference TRBV11-2 and TRBJ2-2, the CDR3 gives the full variable domain: EAGVAQSPRYKIIEKRQSVAFWCNPISGHATLYWYQQILGQGPKLLIQFQNNGVVDDSQLPKDRFSAERLKGVDSTLKIQPAKLEDSAVYLCASSSTTVELFFGEGSRLTVL.

The chain employs TRBV20-1 and TRBJ1-1; TRBD1 is a possible D gene (5 bases). Germline CDR1 reads DFQATT; CDR2 reads SNEGSKA (reference sequence). The V end was cut by 3 bases, the J end by 5 bases, with 13 bases between. The CDR3 runs 13 residues. CDR3 nucleotide sequence: TGCAGTGCTAGCCAGGGAGGTAAAACTGAAGCTTTCTTT. This sequence encodes CSASQGGKTEAFF.

This clonotype was counted a few times. The chain carries TRBV6-6 and TRBJ2-3; 10 positions agree with TRBD2. This CDR3 comprises 13 residues. Germline V CDR1 and CDR2: MNHNY, SVGAGI (reference sequence). V lost 8 bases, J lost 5 bases, and 4 bases stayed unmatched. The CDR3 DNA sequence: TGTGCCAGCGAGCGGGGGGGTGGAGATACGCAGTATTTT. Protein: CASERGGGDTQYF.

The table lists this clonotype with a few counts. This chain connects TRBV6-1 to TRBJ2-7; the D gene is possibly TRBD1 (6 bases). This CDR3 region has 14 residues. The germline V gene has CDR1 MNHNS and CDR2 SASEGT. The V and J ends lost 3 bases and 3 bases respectively, with 12 bases between them. In DNA form, the CDR3 reads TGTGCCAGCAGTGAGGGACATCGAGTCTACGAGCAGTACTTC. Encoded protein: CASSEGHRVYEQYF.

This clonotype turned up a few times. The chain combines TRBV14 with TRBJ1-2; 7 positions match TRBD1. Per the germline V gene, CDR1 is SGHDN and CDR2 is FVKESK. Trimming removed 4 bases from V and 4 bases from J; junction bases left unmatched: 6. CDR3 length: 14 amino acids. CDR3 sequence: CASSPADRFYGYTF. The CDR3 region has the DNA TGTGCCAGCAGCCCAGCGGACAGGTTCTATGGCTACACCTTC. Full variable domain (remainder filled in from reference TRBV14 and TRBJ1-2): EAGVTQFPSHSVIEKGQTVTLRCDPISGHDNLYWYRRVMGKEIKFLLHFVKESKQDESGMPNNRFLAERTGGTYSTLKVQPAELEDSGVYFCASSPADRFYGYTFGSGTRLTVV.

The J gene is TRBJ1-5, the V gene TRBV6-5; perhaps TRBD1 as D (6 bases). The V and J ends lost 4 bases and 8 bases respectively, with 12 bases between them. The length of the CDR3 is 13 residues. CDR1 is MNHEY and CDR2 is SVGAGI in the germline V gene. The CDR3 spells CASSSGGVKPQHF. Here the CDR3 DNA reads TGTGCCAGCAGTTCGGGGGGCGTTAAGCCCCAGCATTTT.

A few counts support this clonotype. The chain links TRBV9 to TRBJ2-3; D uncertain. Germline CDR1 SGDLS, CDR2 YYNGEE. The CDR3 has 15 residues. Trimming cost V 4 bases and J 1 base, with 13 bases left between them. The CDR3 DNA follows: TGTGCCAGCAGCTCCCCCGGGCGTGGCACAGATACGCAGTATTTT. Translation: CASSSPGRGTDTQYF.

This clonotype came up a few times. The chain carries TRBV5-1 and TRBJ2-5, with D unresolved. CDR1 and CDR2 from the germline V gene are SGHRS and YFSETQ. Trimming shortened V by 4 bases and J by 2 bases, and 9 bases separated the two germline ends. This CDR3 contains 13 residues. CDR3 bases: TGCGCCAGCAGCCTCCAACCGCAAGAGACCCAGTACTTC. It specifies CASSLQPQETQYF. Variable domain in full (rest from reference TRBV5-1 and TRBJ2-5): KAGVTQTPRYLIKTRGQQVTLSCSPISGHRSVSWYQQTPGQGLQFLFEYFSETQRNKGNFPGRFSGRQFSNSRSEMNVSTLELGDSALYLCASSLQPQETQYFGPGTRLLVL.

This clonotype appeared a few times. The V call is TRBV12-3 or TRBV12-4, the J call TRBJ1-1; D unresolved. The CDR3 length is 14 residues. V was clipped by 3 bases and J by 1 base, with 9 bases between them. CDR3 in DNA: TGTGCCAGCAGTTTTCAGAGCTCGAACACTGAAGCTTTCTTT. It yields the protein CASSFQSSNTEAFF.

This clonotype was observed a handful of times. The rearrangement uses TRBV14 and TRBJ2-1, with D possibly matching TRBD2 (7 bases). V gave up 0 bases and J gave up 5 bases, with 14 bases separating them. The CDR3 has 16 amino acids. Germline V gene sequence: CDR1 SGHDN, CDR2 FVKESK. In nucleotides, the CDR3 is TGTGCCAGCAGCCAAGATTTGGGGGGGGCAAACAATGAGCAGTTCTTC. Translated, it gives CASSQDLGGANNEQFF. Supplemented by reference TRBV14 and TRBJ2-1, the full variable domain reads EAGVTQFPSHSVIEKGQTVTLRCDPISGHDNLYWYRRVMGKEIKFLLHFVKESKQDESGMPNNRFLAERTGGTYSTLKVQPAELEDSGVYFCASSQDLGGANNEQFFGPGTRLTVL.

There are a few counts of this clonotype. V usage is TRBV12-3 or TRBV12-4 and J usage is TRBJ1-2; weak D call: TRBD1 (6 bases). V was shortened by 2 bases and J by 6 bases, with 10 bases between the two germline ends. The CDR3 has 13 amino acids. The CDR3 reads CASSLSSGDGYTF. Written as DNA, the CDR3 is TGTGCCAGCAGTTTAAGTTCAGGGGATGGCTACACCTTC.

J is TRBJ1-3 and V is TRBV6-5, with a tentative D call TRBD1 (5 bases). This CDR3 contains 14 residues. Trimming left V 6 bases short and J 0 bases short, with 9 bases between. Looked up from germline, CDR1 is MNHEY and CDR2 is SVGAGI. The CDR3 coding sequence is TGTGCCAGCAGCCAGACAGACTCTGGAAACACCATATATTTT. Amino acids: CASSQTDSGNTIYF.

This rearrangement joins TRBV20-1 to TRBJ1-1; D unclear. Germline assignment: CDR1 DFQATT and CDR2 SNEGSKA (reference sequence). The CDR3 is made up of 13 amino acids. The ends were cut back, 3 bases at V and 0 bases at J, with 8 bases in the middle. The CDR3 region has the DNA TGCAGTGCTAGCACCAGCCTGAACACTGAAGCTTTCTTT. Translating gives CSASTSLNTEAFF.

The genes are TRBV20-1 and TRBJ2-7, with D possibly matching TRBD2 (7 bases). Germline-derived CDR1 and CDR2 are DFQATT and SNEGSKA (reference sequence). V lost 3 bases, J lost 4 bases, and 16 bases lay in between. There are 14 residues in the CDR3. The CDR3 DNA reads TGCAGTGCTAGTCGGGGGGCGTCGGTTTACGAGCAGTACTTC. Protein product: CSASRGASVYEQYF.

This clonotype was detected only a few times. The J gene is TRBJ1-1, the V gene TRBV12-3 or TRBV12-4; no clear D gene. The length of the CDR3 is 15 residues. Trimming left V 1 base short and J 0 bases short, with 9 bases between. CDR3 residues: CASSLVGSMNTEAFF. CDR3 bases: TGTGCCAGCAGTTTAGTCGGGTCTATGAACACTGAAGCTTTCTTT.

This clonotype was recorded a few times. The gene calls are TRBV7-3 and TRBJ2-5; D might be TRBD2 (5 bases). Germline CDR1 SGHTA, CDR2 FQGTGA. Trimming pared 3 bases from V and 4 bases from J, leaving 15 bases between. This CDR3 contains 15 residues. CDR3 residues: CASSFRGKPPETQYF. The CDR3 DNA reads TGTGCCAGCAGCTTCCGGGGAAAACCTCCAGAGACCCAGTACTTC.